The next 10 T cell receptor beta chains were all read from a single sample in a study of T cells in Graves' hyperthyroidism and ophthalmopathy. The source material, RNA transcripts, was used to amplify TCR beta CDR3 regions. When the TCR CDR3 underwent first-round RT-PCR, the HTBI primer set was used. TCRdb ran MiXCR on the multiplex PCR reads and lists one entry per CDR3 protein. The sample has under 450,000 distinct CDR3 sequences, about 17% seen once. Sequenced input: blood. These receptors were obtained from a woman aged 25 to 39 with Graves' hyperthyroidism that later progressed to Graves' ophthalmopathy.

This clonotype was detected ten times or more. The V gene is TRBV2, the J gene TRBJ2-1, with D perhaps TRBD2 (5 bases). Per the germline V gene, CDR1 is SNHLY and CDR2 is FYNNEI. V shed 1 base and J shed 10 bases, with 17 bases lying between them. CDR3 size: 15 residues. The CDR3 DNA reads TGTGCCAGCAGTGAAGGGGCTAGCCGCGTGTTCGAGCAGTTCTTC. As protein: CASSEGASRVFEQFF.

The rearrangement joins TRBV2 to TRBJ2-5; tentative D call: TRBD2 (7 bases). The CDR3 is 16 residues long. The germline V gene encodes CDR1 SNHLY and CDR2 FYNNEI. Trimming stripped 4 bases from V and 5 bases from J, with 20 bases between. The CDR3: CASSGEGGIRRETQYF. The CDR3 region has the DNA TGTGCCAGCAGTGGCGAGGGGGGGATTAGGAGGGAGACCCAGTACTTC.

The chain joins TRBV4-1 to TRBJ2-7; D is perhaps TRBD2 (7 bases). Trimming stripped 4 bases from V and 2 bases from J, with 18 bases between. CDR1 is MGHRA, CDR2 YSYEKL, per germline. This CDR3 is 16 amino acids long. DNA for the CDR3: TGCGCCAGCAGCCGGGGGTTTGCGGGGGCGGCCTACGAGCAGTACTTC. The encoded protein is CASSRGFAGAAYEQYF.

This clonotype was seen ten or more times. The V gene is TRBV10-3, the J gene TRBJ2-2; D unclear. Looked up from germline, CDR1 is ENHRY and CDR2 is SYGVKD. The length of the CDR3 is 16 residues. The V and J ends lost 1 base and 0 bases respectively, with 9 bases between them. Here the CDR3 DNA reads TGTGCCATCAGTGAGTGGGCCGAGGCGAACACCGGGGAGCTGTTTTTT. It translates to CAISEWAEANTGELFF.

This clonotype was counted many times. The chain's CDR3 is CASNGGPNTEAFF. CDR3 coding DNA: TGTGCCAGCAACGGGGGCCCCAACACTGAAGCTTTCTTT. V gene TRBV7-2 combines with J gene TRBJ1-1, with D possibly TRBD1 on 6 matching bases. Germline loops: CDR1 SGHTA, CDR2 FQGNSA. The CDR3 length is 13 residues. V shed 7 bases and J shed 2 bases, with 11 bases lying between them.

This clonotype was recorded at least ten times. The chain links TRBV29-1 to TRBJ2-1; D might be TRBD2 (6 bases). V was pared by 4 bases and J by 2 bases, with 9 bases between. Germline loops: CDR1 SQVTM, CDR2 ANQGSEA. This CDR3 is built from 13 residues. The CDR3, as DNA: TGCAGCGTTGTACGGGGGACCTACAATGAGCAGTTCTTC. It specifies CSVVRGTYNEQFF.

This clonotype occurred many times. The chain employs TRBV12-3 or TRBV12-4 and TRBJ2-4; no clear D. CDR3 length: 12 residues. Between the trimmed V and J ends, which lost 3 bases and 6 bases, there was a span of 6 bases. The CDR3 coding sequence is TGTGCCAGCAGTTTCATTGTAAACATTCAGTACTTC. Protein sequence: CASSFIVNIQYF.

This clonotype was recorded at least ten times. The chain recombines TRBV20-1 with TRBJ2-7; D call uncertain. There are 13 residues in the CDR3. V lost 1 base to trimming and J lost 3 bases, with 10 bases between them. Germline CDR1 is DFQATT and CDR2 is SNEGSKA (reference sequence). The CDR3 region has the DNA TGCAGTGCTAGAGTCCACGGCCGCTACGAGCAGTACTTC. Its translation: CSARVHGRYEQYF.

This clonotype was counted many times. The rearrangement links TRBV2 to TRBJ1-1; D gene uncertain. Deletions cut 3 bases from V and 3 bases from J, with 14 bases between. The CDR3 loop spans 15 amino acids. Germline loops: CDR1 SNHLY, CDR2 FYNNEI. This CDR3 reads CASSDLRWGDTEAFF. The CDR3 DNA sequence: TGTGCCAGCAGTGATTTAAGGTGGGGAGACACTGAAGCTTTCTTT. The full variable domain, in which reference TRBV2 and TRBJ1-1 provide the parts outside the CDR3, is EPEVTQTPSHQVTQMGQEVILRCVPISNHLYFYWYRQILGQKVEFLVSFYNNEISEKSEIFDDQFSVERPDGSNFTLKIRSTKLEDSAMYFCASSDLRWGDTEAFFGQGTRLTVV.

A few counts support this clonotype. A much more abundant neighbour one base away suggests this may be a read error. This CDR3 reads CASSWRGGRLSSYNEQFF. In DNA form, the CDR3 reads TGTGCCAGCAGCTGGAGGGGAGGACGCTTGAGCTCCTACAATGAGCAGTTCTTC. V gene TRBV11-2 combines with J gene TRBJ2-1, with D maybe TRBD2 (6 bases). Germline V gives CDR1 SGHAT, CDR2 FQNNGV. V was shortened by 4 bases and J by 0 bases, with 19 bases between the two germline ends. The CDR3 extends over 18 amino acids.